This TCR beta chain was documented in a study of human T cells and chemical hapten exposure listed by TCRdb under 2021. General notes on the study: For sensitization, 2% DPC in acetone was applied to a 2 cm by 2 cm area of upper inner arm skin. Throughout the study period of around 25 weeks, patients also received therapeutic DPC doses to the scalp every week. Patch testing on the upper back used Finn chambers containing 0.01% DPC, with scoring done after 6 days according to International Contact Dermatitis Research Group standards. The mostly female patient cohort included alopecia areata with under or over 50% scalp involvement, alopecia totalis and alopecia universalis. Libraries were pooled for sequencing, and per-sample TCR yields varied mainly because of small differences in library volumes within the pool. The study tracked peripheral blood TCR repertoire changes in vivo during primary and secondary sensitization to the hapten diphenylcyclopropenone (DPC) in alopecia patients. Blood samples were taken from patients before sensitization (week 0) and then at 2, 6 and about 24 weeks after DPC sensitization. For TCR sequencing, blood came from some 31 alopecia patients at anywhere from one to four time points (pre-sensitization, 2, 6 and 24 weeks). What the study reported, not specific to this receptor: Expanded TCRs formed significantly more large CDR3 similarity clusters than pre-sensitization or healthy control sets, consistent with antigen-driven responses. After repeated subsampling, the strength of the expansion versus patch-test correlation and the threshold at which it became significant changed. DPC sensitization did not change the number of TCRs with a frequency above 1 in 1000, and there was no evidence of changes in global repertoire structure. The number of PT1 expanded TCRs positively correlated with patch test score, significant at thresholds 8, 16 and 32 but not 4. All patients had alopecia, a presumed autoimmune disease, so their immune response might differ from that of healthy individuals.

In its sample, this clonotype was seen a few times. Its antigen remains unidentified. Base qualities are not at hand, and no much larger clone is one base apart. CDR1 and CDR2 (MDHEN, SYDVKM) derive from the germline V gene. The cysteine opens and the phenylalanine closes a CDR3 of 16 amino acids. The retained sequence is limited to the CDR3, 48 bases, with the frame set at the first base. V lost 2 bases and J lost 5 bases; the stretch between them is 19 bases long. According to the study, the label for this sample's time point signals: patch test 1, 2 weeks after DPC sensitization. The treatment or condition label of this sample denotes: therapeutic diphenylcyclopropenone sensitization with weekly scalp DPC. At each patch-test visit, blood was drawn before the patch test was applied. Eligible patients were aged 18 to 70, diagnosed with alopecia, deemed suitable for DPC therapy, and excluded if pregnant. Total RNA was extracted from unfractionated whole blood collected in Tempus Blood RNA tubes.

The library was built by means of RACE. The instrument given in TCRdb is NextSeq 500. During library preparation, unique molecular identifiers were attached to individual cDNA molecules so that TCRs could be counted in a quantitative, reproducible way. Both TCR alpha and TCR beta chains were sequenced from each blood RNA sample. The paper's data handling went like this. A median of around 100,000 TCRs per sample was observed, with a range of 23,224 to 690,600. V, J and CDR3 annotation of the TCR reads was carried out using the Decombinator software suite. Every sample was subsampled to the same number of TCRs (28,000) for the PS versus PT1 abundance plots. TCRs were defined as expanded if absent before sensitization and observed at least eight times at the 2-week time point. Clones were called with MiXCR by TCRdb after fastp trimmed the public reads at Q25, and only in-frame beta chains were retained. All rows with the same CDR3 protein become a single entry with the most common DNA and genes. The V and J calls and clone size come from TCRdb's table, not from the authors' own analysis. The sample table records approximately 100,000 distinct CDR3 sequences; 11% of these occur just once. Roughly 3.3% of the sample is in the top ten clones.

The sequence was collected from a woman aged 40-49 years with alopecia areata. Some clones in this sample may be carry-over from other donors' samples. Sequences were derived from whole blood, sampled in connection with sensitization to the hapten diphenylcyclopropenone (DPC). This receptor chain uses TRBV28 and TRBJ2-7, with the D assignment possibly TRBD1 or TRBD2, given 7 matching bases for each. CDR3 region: CASSLLHRGGWNEQYF. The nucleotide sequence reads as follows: TGTGCCAGCAGTTTACTCCACAGGGGAGGGTGGAACGAGCAGTACTTC.